Below are 20 T cell receptor beta chains sequenced from a single sample in a study of brain metastases from non-small cell lung cancer. The data were produced by immunoSEQ multiplex PCR, yet TCRdb's version contains in-frame clones alone and is incomplete. The sample lists some 1,500 clones, more than 75% occurring once. Sequencing used tumor-adjacent normal tissue. The receptors derive from a donor at least 40 years old with non-small cell lung cancer.

The chain couples TRBV28 to TRBJ1-4; 9 bases map to TRBD1. Trimming at V came to 6 bases and at J to 5 bases, leaving 4 bases not matched to a gene. This CDR3 has 14 residues. Germline CDR1 MDHEN, CDR2 SYDVKM. DNA of the CDR3: TGTGCCAGCAGGGGACAGGGAAGAAATGAAAAACTGTTTTTT. Translation: CASRGQGRNEKLFF.

The rearrangement joins TRBV28 to TRBJ2-7; D is possibly TRBD2 (5 bases). CDR3 length: 14 residues. Germline CDR1 MDHEN, CDR2 SYDVKM. Trimming cost V 6 bases and J 5 bases, with 17 bases left between them. CDR3 sequence reads: CASRRRTAVHEQYF. The DNA for the CDR3 is TGTGCCAGCAGACGAAGGACTGCGGTCCACGAGCAGTACTTC.

This clone is a singleton in its sample. The V gene is TRBV7-6, the J gene TRBJ2-5; TRBD1 agrees at 9 bases. The CDR3 runs 16 residues. Germline assignment: CDR1 SGHVS and CDR2 FNYEAQ. The V segment lost 4 bases and the J segment 3 bases; nucleotides outside the gene matches: 9. The CDR3 spells CASSSGSRTGEETQYF. The DNA of the CDR3 is TGTGCCAGCAGCTCCGGGAGTCGGACAGGGGAAGAGACCCAGTACTTC.

The chain employs TRBV12-3 or TRBV12-4 and TRBJ1-5, with a weak D call TRBD1 (6 bases). The CDR3 is 13 residues long. V was pared by 5 bases and J by 11 bases, with 16 bases between. The DNA for the CDR3 is TGTGCCAGCAGTGTCAGGGGAGGTTCAGCCCAGCATTTT. Translating gives CASSVRGGSAQHF.

The CDR3 reads CASSRRVPKGTNSYEQYF. The CDR3 nucleotides are TGTGCCAGTAGTAGGAGAGTCCCCAAGGGGACGAACTCCTACGAGCAGTACTTC. The chain employs TRBV19 and TRBJ2-7; D might be TRBD1 or TRBD2, each matching 5 bases. The V gene's germline CDR1 is LNHDA and CDR2 SQIVND (reference sequence). Trimming shortened V by 4 bases and J by 0 bases, and 22 bases separated the two germline ends. CDR3 length: 18 amino acids.

The chain recombines TRBV7-2 with TRBJ2-1; the match to TRBD1 covers 9 bases. The V and J ends lost 1 base and 5 bases, in that order; junction bases with no gene match: 3. CDR1 and CDR2 from the germline V gene are SGHTA and FQGNSA. The CDR3 loop spans 15 amino acids. CDR3 sequence reads: CASSLVTGGNNEQFF. The DNA for the CDR3 is TGTGCCAGCAGCTTAGTGACAGGGGGGAACAATGAGCAGTTCTTC.

This chain connects TRBV5-1 to TRBJ1-2, with TRBD1 as a possible D gene (5 bases). The germline V and J ends were trimmed by 4 bases and 7 bases, with 8 bases remaining between them. The CDR3 totals 11 residues. Germline CDR1 and CDR2: SGHRS and YFSETQ. The CDR3 DNA is TGCGCCAGCAGCCCAGGGCTTGGCTACACCTTC. Its protein is CASSPGLGYTF.

The chain uses TRBV28 and TRBJ2-5, with 11 bases fitting TRBD1. The CDR3 length is 15 residues. Trimming took 4 bases from V and 7 from J; bases not matched to a gene: 8. Germline assignment: CDR1 MDHEN and CDR2 SYDVKM. CDR3 loop: CASSSRGQGDSTQYF. DNA for the CDR3: TGTGCCAGCAGTTCCCGGGGACAGGGGGATTCGACCCAGTACTTC.

This clone was counted only a few times. The V gene is TRBV28, the J gene TRBJ1-3; TRBD1 matches at 9 bases. This CDR3 has 15 amino acids. Germline CDR1 reads MDHEN; CDR2 reads SYDVKM. J was trimmed by 3 bases and V by 4 bases; bases with no gene match: 4. CDR3 residues: CASSSHRGLGNTIYF. For the CDR3, the DNA is TGTGCCAGCAGTTCGCACAGGGGGCTTGGAAACACCATATATTTT.

V gene TRBV28 combines with J gene TRBJ1-3, with D unclear. V was pared by 4 bases and J by 3 bases, with 13 bases between. Per germline, CDR1 MDHEN and CDR2 SYDVKM. There are 15 residues in the CDR3. The CDR3 loop reads CASSSDGSGGNTIYF. DNA of the CDR3: TGTGCCAGCAGTTCCGACGGAAGCGGTGGAAACACCATATATTTT. Together with reference TRBV28 and TRBJ1-3, the CDR3 gives the full variable domain: DVKVTQSSRYLVKRTGEKVFLECVQDMDHENMFWYRQDPGLGLRLIYFSYDVKMKEKGDIPEGYSVSREKKERFSLILESASTNQTSMYLCASSSDGSGGNTIYFGEGSWLTVV.

The chain has TRBV30 and TRBJ2-2; 12 bases line up with TRBD2. The CDR3 has 19 amino acids. Unmatched junction bases numbered 9, after V lost 1 base and J lost 0 bases. Germline-derived CDR1 and CDR2 are GTSNPN and SVGIG (reference sequence). Here the CDR3 DNA reads TGTGCCTGGAGTGGGATGACTAGCGGGAGAAGGACGAACACCGGGGAGCTGTTTTTT. Translating gives CAWSGMTSGRRTNTGELFF.

This rearrangement joins TRBV28 to TRBJ1-4; D perhaps matches TRBD1 (6 bases). Germline CDR1 and CDR2: MDHEN and SYDVKM. The CDR3 loop spans 14 amino acids. V lost 8 bases and J 8 bases, leaving 18 bases between the germline ends. DNA of the CDR3: TGTGCCAGCGAGACAGGAGGACCGGCGGAAAAACTGTTTTTT. It specifies CASETGGPAEKLFF. Using reference TRBV28 and TRBJ1-4 for the parts outside the CDR3, the full variable domain is DVKVTQSSRYLVKRTGEKVFLECVQDMDHENMFWYRQDPGLGLRLIYFSYDVKMKEKGDIPEGYSVSREKKERFSLILESASTNQTSMYLCASETGGPAEKLFFGSGTQLSVL.

The count of this clone is one. The chain recombines TRBV19 with TRBJ2-6; D is possibly TRBD1 (6 bases). Germline CDR1 and CDR2: LNHDA and SQIVND (reference sequence). V dropped 9 bases and J dropped 0 bases, with 18 bases sitting between them. The CDR3 runs 17 residues. CDR3 coding DNA: TGTGCCAGCGGAAGGGCAGGGGCGAGCTCTGGGGCCAACGTCCTGACTTTC. Protein product: CASGRAGASSGANVLTF. Together with reference TRBV19 and TRBJ2-6, the CDR3 gives the full variable domain: DGGITQSPKYLFRKEGQNVTLSCEQNLNHDAMYWYRQDPGQGLRLIYYSQIVNDFQKGDIAEGYSVSREKKESFPLTVTSAQKNPTAFYLCASGRAGASSGANVLTFGAGSRLTVL.

The chain recombines TRBV30 with TRBJ2-6, with D unresolved. Deletions cut 1 base from V and 0 bases from J, with 10 bases between. This CDR3 comprises 16 residues. CDR1 and CDR2 (germline): GTSNPN, SVGIG (reference sequence). The CDR3 here is CAWSGTYSSGANVLTF. CDR3 nucleotide sequence: TGTGCCTGGAGTGGGACGTATAGCTCTGGGGCCAACGTCCTGACTTTC.

The chain recombines TRBV4-1 with TRBJ1-6; D unresolved. V gave up 6 bases and J gave up 7 bases, with 16 bases separating them. The CDR3 runs to 15 residues. Germline values: CDR1 MGHRA, CDR2 YSYEKL. CDR3 nucleotides: TGCGCCAGCAGACCAGACATGATGGACAATTCACCCCTCCACTTT. Translating it yields CASRPDMMDNSPLHF.

J is TRBJ1-2 and V is TRBV29-1; 12 bases agree with TRBD1. The germline V gene has CDR1 SQVTM and CDR2 ANQGSEA. This CDR3 is built from 11 residues. CDR3 sequence reads: CKGQGADGYTF. CDR3 DNA sequence: TGCAAGGGACAGGGGGCGGATGGCTACACCTTC.

Comments on this clone: This CDR3 is also generated by other DNA sequences in the sample. This chain connects TRBV28 to TRBJ2-3; D perhaps matches TRBD2 (7 bases). This CDR3 has 15 residues. V gave up 5 bases and J gave up 1 base, with 13 bases separating them. The germline CDR1 and CDR2 sequences are MDHEN and SYDVKM. CDR3 region: CASSLRGAGTDTQYF. In DNA, the CDR3 is TGTGCCAGCAGTCTTCGGGGGGCGGGCACAGATACGCAGTATTTT. The whole variable domain, filled in from reference TRBV28 and TRBJ2-3, reads DVKVTQSSRYLVKRTGEKVFLECVQDMDHENMFWYRQDPGLGLRLIYFSYDVKMKEKGDIPEGYSVSREKKERFSLILESASTNQTSMYLCASSLRGAGTDTQYFGPGTRLTVL.

The V and J genes are TRBV6-4 and TRBJ2-1; TRBD2 matches 8 bases. V was pared by 2 bases and J by 7 bases, with 4 bases of the junction left unmatched. CDR1 is MRHNA and CDR2 is SNTAGT in the germline V gene. There are 14 residues in the CDR3. CDR3: CASSDGREGNEQFF. For the CDR3, the DNA is TGTGCCAGCAGTGACGGACGGGAGGGTAATGAGCAGTTCTTC.

This sequence joins TRBV18 and TRBJ2-2; D is ambiguous. The germline V gene has CDR1 KGHSH and CDR2 LQKENI. The ends were cut back, 6 bases at V and 4 bases at J, with 9 bases in the middle. This CDR3 is 13 amino acids long. CDR3 bases: TGTGCCAGCTCGCCCCAAGTCACCGGGGAGCTGTTTTTT. Translation: CASSPQVTGELFF.

V is TRBV5-6 and J is TRBJ2-2, with D hard to call. The CDR3 runs 12 residues. Germline V lookup: CDR1 SGHDT, CDR2 YYEEEE. V shed 0 bases and J shed 6 bases, with 3 bases lying between them. CDR3: CASSLASGELFF. CDR3 in DNA: TGTGCCAGCAGCTTGGCCTCCGGGGAGCTGTTTTTT. Looking up the rest from reference TRBV5-6 and TRBJ2-2 gives the full variable domain: DAGVTQSPTHLIKTRGQQVTLRCSPKSGHDTVSWYQQALGQGPQFIFQYYEEEERQRGNFPDRFSGHQFPNYSSELNVNALLLGDSALYLCASSLASGELFFGEGSRLTVL.